This T cell receptor (beta chain) was obtained from a study of regulatory T cells in long-lasting Graves disease. TCR beta libraries were built with iRepertoire HTBI primers and Arm-PCR of CDR3 regions. TCRdb reanalysed the multiplex PCR reads using MiXCR and keeps one entry per CDR3 protein. The data contain about 620,000 distinct CDR3 sequences, around 17% of them singletons. The CDR3 is 13 amino acids. Trimming stripped 5 bases from V and 2 bases from J, with 10 bases between. The germline V gene has CDR1 MNHEY and CDR2 SMNVEV (reference sequence). This clonotype was seen repeatedly, ten times or more. Time point described: newly diagnosed GD, antithyroid drugs for less than 3 months. Researchers made the TCR library from RNA that was extracted from PBMCs. Separately, the same data were catalogued under a study of T cells in Graves' hyperthyroidism and ophthalmopathy.

The chain employs TRBV27 and TRBJ2-7; D is possibly TRBD1 (5 bases). The sequenced sample was peripheral blood mononuclear cells (PBMCs), obtained at new diagnosis, from a patient treated with antithyroid drugs. The receptor was derived from a woman under 40 with Graves disease. Here the CDR3 DNA reads TGTGCCAGCAGTCTGACAGATACCTACGAGCAGTACTTC. It translates to CASSLTDTYEQYF.